This paragraph covers one T cell receptor (beta chain) sequence. Its antigen is unidentified. This PCR relied on a set of 60 Vbeta primers and 13 Jbeta primers. The table came from immunoSEQ multiplex PCR; TCRdb's copy has only in-frame clones and leaves some out. The data contain some 170,000 clones, 77% of them singletons. The data are from a study of cytomegalovirus exposure and HLA in healthy donors. On the study more broadly: Earlier results showed 117 million unique TCR beta sequences derived from around 170 million T cells.

The CDR3 is 16 amino acids. V trimming: 0 bases; J trimming: 4 bases; junction bases outside the gene matches: 8. Per germline, CDR1 SGDLS and CDR2 YYNGEE. General study points: Another analysis was done later, and it associated roughly 15,000 TCR beta sequences with HLA alleles at 0.05 false discovery rate. The later analysis indicated that the majority of CMV-associated TCR beta chains appeared HLA-restricted. Later on, an analysis found that several of the most significant clusters appeared to be linked to common viral pathogens, which included parvovirus B19.

This sequence originates from an older woman in good health and CMV-seropositive. This sequence joins TRBV9 and TRBJ1-1; TRBD1 matches at 8 bases. The specimen was PBMCs. CDR3 coding DNA: TGTGCCAGCAGCGTAGGACACCAGGGGGCAGGCACTGAAGCTTTCTTT. It translates to CASSVGHQGAGTEAFF.